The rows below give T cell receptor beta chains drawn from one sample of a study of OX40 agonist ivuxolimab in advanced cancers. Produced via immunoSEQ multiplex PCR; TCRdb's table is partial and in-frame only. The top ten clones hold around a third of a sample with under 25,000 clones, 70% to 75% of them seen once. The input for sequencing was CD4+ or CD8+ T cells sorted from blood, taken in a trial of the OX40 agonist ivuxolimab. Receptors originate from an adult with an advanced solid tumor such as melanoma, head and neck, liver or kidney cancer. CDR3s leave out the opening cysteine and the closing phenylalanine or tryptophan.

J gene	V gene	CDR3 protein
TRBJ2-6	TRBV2	ASRSGQLTSSGANVLT
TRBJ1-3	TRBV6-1	ASSAKSSGNTIY
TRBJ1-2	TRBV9	ASSRGNNYGYT
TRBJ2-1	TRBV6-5	AIATSGYNEQF
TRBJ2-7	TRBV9	ASSVTGGSYEQY
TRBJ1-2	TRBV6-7	ASSYGGEGYT
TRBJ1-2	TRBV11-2	ASSYGVGADYGYT
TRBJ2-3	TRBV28	ASSPTGGRDTQY
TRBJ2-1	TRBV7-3	ASSLIGSQSSYNEQF
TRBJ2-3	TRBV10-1	ASSLGTRLASDTQY
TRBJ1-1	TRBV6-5	ASSYSSGGNTEAF
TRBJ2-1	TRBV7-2	ASSLAPTNEQF
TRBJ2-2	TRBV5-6	ASSGMIAGNTGELF
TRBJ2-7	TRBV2	ASSVFSGSYEQY
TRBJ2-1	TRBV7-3	ASSPMTGLSYNEQF
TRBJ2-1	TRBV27	ASRQGFGYNEQF
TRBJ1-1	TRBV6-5	ASSYGGNTEAF
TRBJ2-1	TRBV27	ASSPSPHYNEQF
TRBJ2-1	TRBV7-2	ASSLGTPSDEQF
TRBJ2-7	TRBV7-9	ASSYVHRPYEQY
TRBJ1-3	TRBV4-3	ASSQDMGAFGNTIY
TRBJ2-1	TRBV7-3	ASSLLGGRGDEQF
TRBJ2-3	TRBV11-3	ASSLGQTSTDTQY
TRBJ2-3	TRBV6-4	ASSDSVQTSTDTQY
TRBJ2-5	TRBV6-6	ASSYSDSQETQY
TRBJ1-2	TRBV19	ASSPDNYGYT
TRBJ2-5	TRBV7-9	ASSPPFSGLADETQY
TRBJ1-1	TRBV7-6	ASNAANTEAF
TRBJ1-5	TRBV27	ASSNGAFDSNQPQH
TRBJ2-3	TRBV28	ASSLLAGGPRTDTQY
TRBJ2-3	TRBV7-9	ASSLDTNTDTQY
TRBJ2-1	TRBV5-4	ASSLDNSYNEQF
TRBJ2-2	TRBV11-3	ASSLAPTGAGELF
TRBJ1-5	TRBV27	ASSLEFGGAGQPQH
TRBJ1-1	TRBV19	ASSIGQTNTEAF
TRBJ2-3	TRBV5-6	ASSSRQDGGYTDTQY
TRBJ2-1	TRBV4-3	ASSQVRGLDNEQF
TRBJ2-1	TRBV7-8	ASSFGLAGFNEQF
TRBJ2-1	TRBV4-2	ASSQVSLTVEQF
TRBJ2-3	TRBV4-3	ASSQDARPREDTQY
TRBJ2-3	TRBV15	ATSGHRQGYDTQY
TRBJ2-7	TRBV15	ATSRDRGTGDYEQY
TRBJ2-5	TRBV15	ATSRTTGLKETQY
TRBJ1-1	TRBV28	ASSRSTEAF
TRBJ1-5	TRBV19	ASRDVGAGSPQH
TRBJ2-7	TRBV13	ASSHYGTGSYEQY
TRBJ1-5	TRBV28	ASSPTDQPQH
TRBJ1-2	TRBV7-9	ASSLATEDGYT
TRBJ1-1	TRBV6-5	ASSEALNTEAF
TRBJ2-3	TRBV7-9	ASSSRGSSADTQY
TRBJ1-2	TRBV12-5	ASGLNRDRVVYT
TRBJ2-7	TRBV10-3	AATPIEQY
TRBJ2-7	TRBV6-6	ASTGQGWEQY
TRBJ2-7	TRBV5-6	ASSLGQGAYEQY
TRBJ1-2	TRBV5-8	ASAPGGIYGYT
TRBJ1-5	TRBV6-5	ASSLDERNQPQH
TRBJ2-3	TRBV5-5	ASSQEGLALSTDTQY